These T cell receptor beta chains were read from a single sample in a study of neoadjuvant anti-PD-1 for oral cavity cancer. The data were produced by immunoSEQ multiplex PCR, yet TCRdb's version contains in-frame clones alone and is incomplete. Of 65,000 to 95,000 clones listed, 84% are singletons. Sequencing used PBMCs, obtained before nivolumab (anti-PD-1) treatment. The source is a person between 40 and 79 years old with oral cavity squamous cell carcinoma. Both conserved end residues are part of each CDR3. The D gene is left open where the match is weak. A row's size may be missing; if present it is once, few, many or a size class.

j_gene: TRBJ2-7
d_gene: TRBD2
abundance: -
v_gene: TRBV11-2
CDR3aa: CASSYFGGTSVYEQYF
CDR3nt: TGTGCCAGCAGCTACTTCGGCGGGACTAGCGTCTACGAGCAGTACTTC

j_gene: TRBJ1-5
d_gene: -
abundance: once
v_gene: TRBV2
CDR3aa: CASSPSGLGAQEQPQHF
CDR3nt: TGTGCCAGCAGTCCGAGCGGGTTGGGGGCGCAGGAACAGCCCCAGCATTTT

j_gene: TRBJ1-4
d_gene: -
abundance: -
v_gene: TRBV30
CDR3aa: CAWSVVEKLFF
CDR3nt: TGTGCCTGGAGCGTGGTCGAAAAACTGTTTTTT

j_gene: TRBJ2-5
d_gene: -
abundance: -
v_gene: TRBV25-1
CDR3aa: CASSDVGQETQYF
CDR3nt: TGTGCCAGCAGTGACGTGGGGCAAGAGACCCAGTACTTC

j_gene: TRBJ2-7
d_gene: TRBD1
abundance: once
v_gene: TRBV30
CDR3aa: CAWTGQGVGEQYF
CDR3nt: TGTGCCTGGACTGGACAGGGGGTAGGTGAGCAGTACTTC

j_gene: TRBJ2-7
d_gene: -
abundance: -
v_gene: TRBV2
CDR3aa: CASNKGSSYEQYF
CDR3nt: TGTGCCAGCAATAAAGGGAGCTCCTACGAGCAGTACTTC

j_gene: TRBJ2-7
d_gene: -
abundance: once
v_gene: TRBV19
CDR3aa: CASSPDPSSYEQYF
CDR3nt: TGTGCCAGTAGTCCGGATCCTAGCTCCTACGAGCAGTACTTC

j_gene: TRBJ2-7
d_gene: TRBD2
abundance: -
v_gene: TRBV5-1
CDR3aa: CASSLIGRENEQYF
CDR3nt: TGCGCCAGCAGCTTGATCGGGAGGGAAAACGAGCAGTACTTC

j_gene: TRBJ2-1
d_gene: -
abundance: -
v_gene: TRBV27
CDR3aa: CASSLSRGPNEQFF
CDR3nt: TGTGCCAGCAGTTTAAGCAGGGGCCCCAATGAGCAGTTCTTC

j_gene: TRBJ2-3
d_gene: TRBD2
abundance: -
v_gene: TRBV30
CDR3aa: CAWTTSGRSNTQYF
CDR3nt: TGTGCCTGGACGACTAGCGGGAGGTCAAATACGCAGTATTTT

j_gene: TRBJ2-2
d_gene: -
abundance: once
v_gene: TRBV20-1
CDR3aa: CSADRSGELFF
CDR3nt: TGCAGTGCCGACCGGTCCGGGGAGCTGTTTTTT

j_gene: TRBJ2-7
d_gene: TRBD1
abundance: -
v_gene: TRBV10-3
CDR3aa: CATSADRAYEQYF
CDR3nt: TGTGCCACGTCGGCGGACAGGGCCTACGAGCAGTACTTC

j_gene: TRBJ1-2
d_gene: TRBD1
abundance: -
v_gene: TRBV2
CDR3aa: CASSGTGEGYGYTF
CDR3nt: TGTGCCAGCAGTGGGACAGGGGAAGGCTATGGCTACACCTTC

j_gene: TRBJ2-2
d_gene: TRBD2
abundance: -
v_gene: TRBV19
CDR3aa: CASTPRREVPRELFF
CDR3nt: TGTGCCAGTACCCCTAGGCGGGAGGTCCCCCGGGAGCTGTTTTTT

j_gene: TRBJ1-3
d_gene: -
abundance: few
v_gene: TRBV7-9
CDR3aa: CASTGGQSSSGNTIYF
CDR3nt: TGTGCCAGCACCGGAGGACAGTCGAGCTCTGGAAACACCATATATTTT

j_gene: TRBJ2-2
d_gene: TRBD1
abundance: few
v_gene: TRBV18
CDR3aa: CASSEGATNTGELFF
CDR3nt: TGTGCCAGCTCAGAGGGGGCCACGAACACCGGGGAGCTGTTTTTT

j_gene: TRBJ2-3
d_gene: -
abundance: -
v_gene: TRBV9
CDR3aa: CASSSPGRGDTQYF
CDR3nt: TGTGCCAGCAGCTCCCCTGGCCGTGGGGATACGCAGTATTTT

j_gene: TRBJ2-1
d_gene: -
abundance: few
v_gene: TRBV7-6
CDR3aa: CASRGQGSSYNEQFF
CDR3nt: TGTGCCAGCCGGGGGCAGGGGAGCTCCTACAATGAGCAGTTCTTC

j_gene: TRBJ2-6
d_gene: -
abundance: -
v_gene: TRBV5-4
CDR3aa: CAYGATGANVLTF
CDR3nt: TGTGCCTATGGGGCAACTGGGGCCAACGTCCTGACTTTC

j_gene: TRBJ2-1
d_gene: TRBD2
abundance: -
v_gene: TRBV2
CDR3aa: CASRPGGFGNEQFF
CDR3nt: TGTGCCAGCAGACCGGGGGGATTCGGCAATGAGCAGTTCTTC

j_gene: TRBJ1-2
d_gene: TRBD1
abundance: -
v_gene: TRBV27
CDR3aa: CASSRGQGDGYGYTF
CDR3nt: TGTGCCAGCAGCCGTGGACAGGGGGACGGCTATGGCTACACCTTC

j_gene: TRBJ2-5
d_gene: TRBD2
abundance: -
v_gene: TRBV10-3
CDR3aa: CAISDVGLAGVETQYF
CDR3nt: TGTGCCATCAGTGATGTGGGACTAGCGGGAGTAGAGACCCAGTACTTC

j_gene: TRBJ2-3
d_gene: -
abundance: -
v_gene: TRBV5-1
CDR3aa: CASSLGSGSTDTQYF
CDR3nt: TGCGCCAGCAGCTTGGGGAGCGGGAGCACAGATACGCAGTATTTT

j_gene: TRBJ1-1
d_gene: -
abundance: -
v_gene: TRBV9
CDR3aa: CASSRGGQTNTEAFF
CDR3nt: TGTGCCAGCAGCCGCGGCGGACAGACGAACACTGAAGCTTTCTTT

j_gene: TRBJ1-2
d_gene: -
abundance: once
v_gene: TRBV5-1
CDR3aa: CASSPLGDGYGYTF
CDR3nt: TGCGCCAGCAGCCCCTTGGGGGATGGCTATGGCTACACCTTC

j_gene: TRBJ1-1
d_gene: -
abundance: -
v_gene: TRBV29-1
CDR3aa: CSVEDLGGRIEAFF
CDR3nt: TGCAGCGTTGAAGATCTGGGGGGACGGATCGAAGCTTTCTTT

j_gene: TRBJ1-1
d_gene: -
abundance: -
v_gene: TRBV7-8
CDR3aa: CASSPATEAFF
CDR3nt: TGTGCCAGCAGCCCCGCCACTGAAGCTTTCTTT

j_gene: TRBJ1-2
d_gene: TRBD1
abundance: -
v_gene: TRBV28
CDR3aa: CASSFFGQGIYGYTF
CDR3nt: TGTGCCAGCAGTTTTTTTGGACAGGGGATCTATGGCTACACCTTC

j_gene: TRBJ2-4
d_gene: -
abundance: -
v_gene: TRBV2
CDR3aa: CASQPPGTWGVGIQYF
CDR3nt: TGTGCCAGCCAACCCCCCGGGACATGGGGAGTGGGCATTCAGTACTTC

j_gene: TRBJ2-7
d_gene: TRBD1
abundance: -
v_gene: TRBV27
CDR3aa: CASRLSGTGGFSSYEQYF
CDR3nt: TGTGCCAGCAGGCTCTCCGGGACAGGGGGCTTTTCGTCCTACGAGCAGTACTTC

j_gene: TRBJ2-2
d_gene: -
abundance: -
v_gene: TRBV2
CDR3aa: CASSLLNTGELFF
CDR3nt: TGTGCCAGCAGTTTACTGAACACCGGGGAGCTGTTTTTT

j_gene: TRBJ2-1
d_gene: TRBD2
abundance: -
v_gene: TRBV7-9
CDR3aa: CASSSTLAYSGNSYNEQFF
CDR3nt: TGTGCCAGCAGCTCGACATTGGCCTACAGCGGGAACTCCTACAATGAGCAGTTCTTC

j_gene: TRBJ2-5
d_gene: -
abundance: -
v_gene: TRBV6-5
CDR3aa: CASSWELGETQYF
CDR3nt: TGTGCCAGCAGTTGGGAGTTAGGAGAGACCCAGTACTTC

j_gene: TRBJ1-2
d_gene: -
abundance: few
v_gene: TRBV27
CDR3aa: CASSLSGYGYTF
CDR3nt: TGTGCCAGCAGTTTATCCGGCTATGGCTACACCTTC

j_gene: TRBJ2-7
d_gene: TRBD2
abundance: -
v_gene: TRBV29-1
CDR3aa: CSVERPGTSFGEQYF
CDR3nt: TGCAGCGTTGAACGGCCGGGGACTAGCTTCGGCGAGCAGTACTTC

j_gene: TRBJ1-1
d_gene: -
abundance: -
v_gene: TRBV11-2
CDR3aa: CASSLGPDATKAFF
CDR3nt: TGTGCCAGCAGCTTAGGACCGGATGCAACCAAAGCTTTCTTT

j_gene: TRBJ1-2
d_gene: -
abundance: once
v_gene: TRBV5-4
CDR3aa: CASSYGDVYGYTF
CDR3nt: TGTGCCAGCAGCTACGGGGACGTCTATGGCTACACCTTC

j_gene: TRBJ1-1
d_gene: -
abundance: -
v_gene: TRBV10-3
CDR3aa: CAISESEGGTEAFF
CDR3nt: TGTGCCATCAGTGAATCGGAGGGAGGGACTGAAGCTTTCTTT

j_gene: TRBJ2-1
d_gene: TRBD2
abundance: -
v_gene: TRBV30
CDR3aa: CAWSVGSGNYNEQFF
CDR3nt: TGTGCCTGGAGTGTTGGTAGCGGGAACTACAATGAGCAGTTCTTC

j_gene: TRBJ2-5
d_gene: TRBD2
abundance: -
v_gene: TRBV27
CDR3aa: CASSLRGLAGGLKETQYF
CDR3nt: TGTGCCAGCAGTTTACGGGGGCTAGCGGGAGGGTTGAAAGAGACCCAGTACTTC

j_gene: TRBJ2-5
d_gene: -
abundance: -
v_gene: TRBV5-4
CDR3aa: CASKGPGRQETQYF
CDR3nt: TGTGCCAGCAAGGGGCCAGGACGACAAGAGACCCAGTACTTC

j_gene: TRBJ2-5
d_gene: -
abundance: -
v_gene: TRBV28
CDR3aa: CASGQVKETQYF
CDR3nt: TGTGCCAGCGGCCAGGTAAAAGAGACCCAGTACTTC